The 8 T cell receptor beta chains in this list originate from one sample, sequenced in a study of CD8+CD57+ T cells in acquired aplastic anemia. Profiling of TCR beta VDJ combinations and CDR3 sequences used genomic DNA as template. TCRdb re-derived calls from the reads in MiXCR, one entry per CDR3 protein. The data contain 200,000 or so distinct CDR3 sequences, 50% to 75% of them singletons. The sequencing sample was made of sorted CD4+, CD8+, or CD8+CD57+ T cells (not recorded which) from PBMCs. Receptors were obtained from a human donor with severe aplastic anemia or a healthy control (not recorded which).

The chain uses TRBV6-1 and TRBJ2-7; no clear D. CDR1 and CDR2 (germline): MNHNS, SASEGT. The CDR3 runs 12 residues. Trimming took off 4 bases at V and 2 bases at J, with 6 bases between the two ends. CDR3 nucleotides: TGTGCCAGCAGTGGATATACCTACGAGCAGTACTTC. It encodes CASSGYTYEQYF.

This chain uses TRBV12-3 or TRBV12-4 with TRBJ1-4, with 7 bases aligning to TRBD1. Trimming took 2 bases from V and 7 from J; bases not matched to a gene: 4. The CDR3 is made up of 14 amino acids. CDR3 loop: CASSLSDRAEKLFF. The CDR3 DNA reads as TGTGCCAGCAGTTTATCTGACAGGGCTGAAAAACTGTTTTTT.

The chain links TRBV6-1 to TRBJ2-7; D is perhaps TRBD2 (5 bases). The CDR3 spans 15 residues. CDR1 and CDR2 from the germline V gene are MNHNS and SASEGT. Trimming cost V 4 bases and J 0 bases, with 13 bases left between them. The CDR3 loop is CASSVGLTASYEQYF. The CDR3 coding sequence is TGTGCCAGCAGTGTAGGACTGACGGCCTCCTACGAGCAGTACTTC.

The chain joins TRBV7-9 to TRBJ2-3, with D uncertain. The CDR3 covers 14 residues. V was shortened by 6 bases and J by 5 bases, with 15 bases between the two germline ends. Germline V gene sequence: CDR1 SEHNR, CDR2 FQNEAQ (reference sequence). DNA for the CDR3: TGTGCCAGCAGACCTCCGCTGGCCGGAGATACGCAGTATTTT. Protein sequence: CASRPPLAGDTQYF.

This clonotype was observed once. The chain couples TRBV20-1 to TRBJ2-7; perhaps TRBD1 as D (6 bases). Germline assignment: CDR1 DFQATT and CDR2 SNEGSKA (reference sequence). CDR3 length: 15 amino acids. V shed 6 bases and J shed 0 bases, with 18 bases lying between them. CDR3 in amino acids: CSAGTPRVGSYEQYF. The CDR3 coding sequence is TGCAGTGCCGGGACACCCAGAGTAGGCTCCTACGAGCAGTACTTC.

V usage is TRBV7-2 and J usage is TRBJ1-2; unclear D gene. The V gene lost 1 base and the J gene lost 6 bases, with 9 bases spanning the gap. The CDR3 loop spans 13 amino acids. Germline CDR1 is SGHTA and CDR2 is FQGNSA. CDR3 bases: TGTGCCAGCAGCTTAGACAGCCCCGATGGCTACACCTTC. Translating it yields CASSLDSPDGYTF.

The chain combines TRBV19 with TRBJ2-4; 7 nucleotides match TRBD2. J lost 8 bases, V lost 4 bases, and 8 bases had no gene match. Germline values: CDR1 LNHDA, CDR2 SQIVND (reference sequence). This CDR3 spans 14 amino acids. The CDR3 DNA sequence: TGTGCCAGTAGTACCGCGGGCGGGAGTGACATTCAGTACTTC. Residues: CASSTAGGSDIQYF. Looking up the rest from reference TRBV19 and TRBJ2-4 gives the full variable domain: DGGITQSPKYLFRKEGQNVTLSCEQNLNHDAMYWYRQDPGQGLRLIYYSQIVNDFQKGDIAEGYSVSREKKESFPLTVTSAQKNPTAFYLCASSTAGGSDIQYFGAGTRLSVL.

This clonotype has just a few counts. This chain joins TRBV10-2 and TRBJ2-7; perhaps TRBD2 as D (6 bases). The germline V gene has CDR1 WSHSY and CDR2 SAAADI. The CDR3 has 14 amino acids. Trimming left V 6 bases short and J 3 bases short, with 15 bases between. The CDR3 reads CASSAGTSYYEQYF. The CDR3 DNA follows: TGCGCCAGCAGCGCCGGGACTTCCTACTACGAGCAGTACTTC.